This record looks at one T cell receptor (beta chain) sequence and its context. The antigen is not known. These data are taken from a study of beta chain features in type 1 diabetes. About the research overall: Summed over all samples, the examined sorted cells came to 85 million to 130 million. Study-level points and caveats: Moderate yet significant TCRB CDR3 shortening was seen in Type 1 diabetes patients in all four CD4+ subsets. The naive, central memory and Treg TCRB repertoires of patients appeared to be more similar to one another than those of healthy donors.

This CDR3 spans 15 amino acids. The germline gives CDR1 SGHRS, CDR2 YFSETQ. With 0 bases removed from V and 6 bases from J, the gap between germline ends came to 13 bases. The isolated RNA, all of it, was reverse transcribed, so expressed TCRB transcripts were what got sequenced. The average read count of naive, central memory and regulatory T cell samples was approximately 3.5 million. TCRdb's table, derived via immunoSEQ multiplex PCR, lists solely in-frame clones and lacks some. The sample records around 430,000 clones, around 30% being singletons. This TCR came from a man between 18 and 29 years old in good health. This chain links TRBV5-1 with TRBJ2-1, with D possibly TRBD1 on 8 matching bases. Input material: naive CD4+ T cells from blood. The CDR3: CASSLVTGEGNEQFF. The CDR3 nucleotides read TGCGCCAGCAGCTTGGTGACAGGGGAGGGCAATGAGCAGTTCTTC.